This T cell receptor beta chain was recovered during a study of STAT5B mutations in CD4+ large granular lymphocyte leukemia. Turning to the study itself: Among healthy controls, a particular HLA allele went with more CDR3 'QG' motifs.

In this sample, this clone turned up once. Clones were read by immunoSEQ multiplex PCR, and TCRdb kept only the in-frame ones, dropping some. The repertoire has 30,000 to 40,000 clones, just over 75% of them found once; the top ten carry 7% to 9%. CDR1 WNHNN and CDR2 SYGVQD come from the germline V gene (reference sequence). This CDR3 spans 12 amino acids. V dropped 2 bases and J dropped 4 bases, with 5 bases sitting between them. Sequencing input: CD4+ T cells from blood buffy coats. This TCR came from a human donor in good health. This chain connects TRBV10-1 to TRBJ2-5; D is ambiguous. CDR3 sequence (DNA): TGCGCCAGCAGTGAGGGGGTAGAGACCCAGTACTTC. This translates into CASSEGVETQYF.